Below are 27 T cell receptor beta chains sequenced from a single sample in a study of cytomegalovirus exposure and HLA in healthy donors. The PCR made use of 60 Vbeta and 13 Jbeta primers. Libraries were prepared by immunoSEQ multiplex PCR; TCRdb keeps only in-frame clonotypes and omits some of them. The profile shows about 120,000 clones, less than 80% of them singletons. The sample taken for sequencing was PBMCs. All receptors come from a woman between 40 and 55 years old in good health and CMV-seropositive.

This sequence joins TRBV5-4 and TRBJ1-2; D is perhaps TRBD1 (5 bases). This CDR3 has 14 amino acids. Trimming shortened V by 0 bases and J by 8 bases, and 14 bases separated the two germline ends. Germline V gene data show CDR1 as SGHNT and CDR2 as YYREEE (reference sequence). The CDR3 sequence: CASSLVAREGGYTF. Written as DNA, the CDR3 is TGTGCCAGCAGCTTGGTGGCCAGGGAGGGCGGCTACACCTTC.

The gene calls are TRBV7-3 and TRBJ2-2; 9 bases align to TRBD2. CDR1 and CDR2 from the germline V gene are SGHTA and FQGTGA. The CDR3 is made up of 17 amino acids. The ends lost 0 bases at V and 4 bases at J; junction bases unmatched: 6. Written as DNA, the CDR3 is TGTGCCAGCAGCTTAACGGCTAGCGGGGTAATCACCGGGGAGCTGTTTTTT. It specifies CASSLTASGVITGELFF.

CDR3: CASSLAPTGRSSGANVLTF. The CDR3 DNA is TGTGCCAGCAGCTTAGCTCCGACAGGGAGATCATCTGGGGCCAACGTCCTGACTTTC. V and J are TRBV7-8 and TRBJ2-6; 7 bases are shared with TRBD1. Per germline, CDR1 SGHVS and CDR2 FQNEAQ. This CDR3 is built from 19 residues. Trimming took 0 bases from V and 1 from J; bases not matched to a gene: 9.

In this sample, this clone turned up a few times. The chain joins TRBV5-8 to TRBJ1-3, with a possible D match to TRBD1 (5 bases). This CDR3 has 14 amino acids. Germline CDR1 SGHTS, CDR2 YDEGEE. Deletions cut 6 bases from V and 4 bases from J, with 14 bases between. CDR3 amino acids: CASTPQGMGNTIYF. The CDR3 region has the DNA TGTGCCAGCACCCCTCAGGGTATGGGAAACACCATATATTTT.

J is TRBJ1-2 and V is TRBV6-6, with D maybe TRBD1 (6 bases). The CDR3 contains 15 residues. The V and J ends lost 5 bases and 13 bases respectively, with 26 bases between them. The germline gives CDR1 MNHNY, CDR2 SVGAGI (reference sequence). The CDR3 DNA reads as TGTGCCAGCAGTCACCCGCAACAGATGGTAACAGGGTGCACCTTC. This translates into CASSHPQQMVTGCTF.

The chain links TRBV29-1 to TRBJ2-1; 14 bases are shared with TRBD2. J was trimmed by 9 bases and V by 5 bases; bases with no gene match: 6. There are 14 residues in the CDR3. Germline CDR1 reads SQVTM; CDR2 reads ANQGSEA. Here the CDR3 reads CSVFPGLAGVEQFF. In DNA form, the CDR3 reads TGCAGCGTTTTCCCGGGACTAGCGGGGGTTGAGCAGTTCTTC.

The J gene is TRBJ2-5, the V gene TRBV19; 9 nucleotides align to TRBD1. This CDR3 has 15 amino acids. V lost 3 bases and J lost 2; bases outside the gene matches: 4. Germline V gene sequence: CDR1 LNHDA, CDR2 SQIVND (reference sequence). CDR3 loop: CASSITGTGQETQYF. The CDR3, as DNA: TGTGCCAGTAGTATCACCGGGACAGGGCAAGAGACCCAGTACTTC. Filled out from reference TRBV19 and TRBJ2-5, the complete variable domain reads DGGITQSPKYLFRKEGQNVTLSCEQNLNHDAMYWYRQDPGQGLRLIYYSQIVNDFQKGDIAEGYSVSREKKESFPLTVTSAQKNPTAFYLCASSITGTGQETQYFGPGTRLLVL.

The chain uses TRBV6-6 and TRBJ1-5; D is possibly TRBD1 (5 bases). CDR3 length: 14 amino acids. Germline lookup yields CDR1 MNHNY and CDR2 SVGAGI (reference sequence). With 4 bases removed from V and 2 bases from J, the gap between germline ends came to 9 bases. CDR3 loop: CASSLKGGNQPQHF. The DNA for the CDR3 is TGTGCCAGCAGTTTAAAAGGGGGCAATCAGCCCCAGCATTTT.

The J gene is TRBJ1-5, the V gene TRBV5-1, with 7 bases lining up with TRBD1. Per germline, CDR1 SGHRS and CDR2 YFSETQ. The CDR3 extends over 13 amino acids. V lost 2 bases to trimming and J lost 8 bases; unmatched junction nucleotides: 4. CDR3 coding DNA: TGCGCCAGCAGCTTCCACAGGGGAGAGCCCCAGCATTTT. It yields the protein CASSFHRGEPQHF.

The chain employs TRBV7-2 and TRBJ1-1; unclear D gene. V was trimmed by 2 bases and J by 5 bases, leaving 15 bases between them. CDR3 length: 15 amino acids. Per germline, CDR1 SGHTA and CDR2 FQGNSA. The CDR3 here is CASSLRGNRYTEAFF. The CDR3 coding sequence is TGTGCCAGCAGCTTACGGGGAAATAGATATACTGAAGCTTTCTTT.

The V gene is TRBV15, the J gene TRBJ2-1; 11 nucleotides line up with TRBD2. The CDR3 extends over 16 amino acids. J lost 10 bases, V lost 0 bases, and 8 bases had no gene match. CDR1 is LNHNV and CDR2 is YYDKDF in the germline V gene (reference sequence). Here the CDR3 reads CATSREGSGGAGEQFF. The CDR3 DNA sequence: TGTGCCACCAGCAGAGAGGGTAGCGGGGGGGCGGGGGAGCAGTTCTTC. Full variable domain (rest looked up from reference TRBV15 and TRBJ2-1): DAMVIQNPRYQVTQFGKPVTLSCSQTLNHNVMYWYQQKSSQAPKLLFHYYDKDFNNEADTPDNFQSRRPNTSFCFLDIRSPGLGDTAMYLCATSREGSGGAGEQFFGPGTRLTVL.

The V gene is TRBV2, the J gene TRBJ2-5; a possible D gene is TRBD2 (6 bases). Trimming pared 5 bases from V and 1 base from J, leaving 11 bases between. The CDR3 is 14 amino acids. CDR1 SNHLY and CDR2 FYNNEI come from the germline V gene. CDR3 region: CASSPIGSQETQYF. CDR3 nucleotides: TGTGCCAGCAGTCCCATCGGGAGCCAAGAGACCCAGTACTTC.

Only a few counts were recorded for this clone. This chain uses TRBV30 with TRBJ2-1; TRBD2 aligns across 7 bases. The CDR3 has 17 residues. The V and J ends lost 0 bases and 6 bases, in that order; junction bases with no gene match: 14. In germline, CDR1 is GTSNPN, CDR2 SVGIG (reference sequence). The CDR3 bases are TGTGCCTGGAGTGTAGGGGCGGCGGGGAGCGGGGTCAATGAGCAGTTCTTC. Amino acid sequence: CAWSVGAAGSGVNEQFF.

V is TRBV2 and J is TRBJ2-7, with TRBD2 matching over 13 bases. The germline gives CDR1 SNHLY, CDR2 FYNNEI. The J segment lost 3 bases and the V segment lost 5 bases, leaving 7 bases of the junction unmatched. This CDR3 contains 16 residues. The CDR3 sequence is CASSRSGLAGNYEQYF. The DNA for the CDR3 is TGTGCCAGCAGTAGGTCGGGACTAGCGGGAAACTACGAGCAGTACTTC.

V is TRBV12-5 and J is TRBJ1-5, with 9 nucleotides matching TRBD1. Unmatched junction bases numbered 11, after V lost 0 bases and J lost 5 bases. The CDR3 consists of 18 residues. The germline gives CDR1 LGHNT, CDR2 FRNRAP. The chain's CDR3 is CASGLVGTGIDGDQPQHF. The DNA for the CDR3 is TGTGCTAGTGGTTTGGTGGGGACAGGGATTGACGGGGATCAGCCCCAGCATTTT.

This chain joins TRBV7-8 and TRBJ1-6; 7 bases line up with TRBD1. J was trimmed by 10 bases and V by 4 bases; bases with no gene match: 10. Germline CDR1 reads SGHVS; CDR2 reads FQNEAQ. The CDR3 is 15 residues long. The CDR3: CASSSRQGTESPLHF. DNA of the CDR3: TGTGCCAGCAGCTCCCGACAGGGTACGGAGTCACCCCTCCACTTT.

The chain couples TRBV18 to TRBJ2-7; 13 nucleotides match TRBD2. The J segment lost 4 bases and the V segment lost 4 bases, leaving 1 base of the junction unmatched. CDR1 and CDR2 from the germline V gene are KGHSH and LQKENI. This CDR3 region has 14 residues. CDR3 sequence (DNA): TGTGCCAGCTCACGGACTAGCGGGGGATACGAGCAGTACTTC. As protein: CASSRTSGGYEQYF.

The chain recombines TRBV7-9 with TRBJ2-5; TRBD1 matches 9 bases. The CDR3 has 13 residues. Germline loops: CDR1 SEHNR, CDR2 FQNEAQ (reference sequence). V shed 5 bases and J 4 bases; nucleotides not matched to a gene: 2. The CDR3 DNA reads TGTGCCAGCAGCGCGGGACAGGGAGAGACCCAGTACTTC. This encodes CASSAGQGETQYF.

V is TRBV7-6 and J is TRBJ1-5, with a possible D match to TRBD1 (5 bases). This CDR3 spans 16 amino acids. Trimming pared 2 bases from V and 6 bases from J, leaving 17 bases between. Germline V CDR1 and CDR2: SGHVS, FNYEAQ. This chain's CDR3 is CASSLKVGREGQPQHF. The CDR3 DNA reads as TGTGCCAGCAGCTTAAAAGTGGGCAGGGAGGGTCAGCCCCAGCATTTT.

V and J are TRBV6-1 and TRBJ1-2; 7 bases line up with TRBD1. V gave up 5 bases and J gave up 4 bases; unmatched junction bases: 10. Germline CDR1 reads MNHNS; CDR2 reads SASEGT. The CDR3 is 15 residues long. Written as DNA, the CDR3 is TGTGCCAGCAGTCCCGCGACAGGGACCATCTATGGCTACACCTTC. Translating it yields CASSPATGTIYGYTF.

CDR3: CATTSGGGGELFF. In DNA, the CDR3 is TGTGCCACCACTAGCGGGGGTGGCGGGGAGCTGTTTTTT. V is TRBV15 and J is TRBJ2-2, with 10 bases aligning to TRBD2. This CDR3 is 13 amino acids long. Germline CDR1 LNHNV, CDR2 YYDKDF (reference sequence). The V segment lost 7 bases and the J segment 7 bases; nucleotides outside the gene matches: 3.

In DNA, the CDR3 is TGCAGCGTTGATGGACGGGACAGGGTACTCAAGACCCAGTACTTC. This sequence encodes CSVDGRDRVLKTQYF. The rearrangement links TRBV29-1 to TRBJ2-5; 9 nucleotides match TRBD1. The CDR3 covers 15 residues. Germline V gene data show CDR1 as SQVTM and CDR2 as ANQGSEA. The trim removed 3 bases at V and 6 bases at J, leaving 11 bases unmatched.

The chain uses TRBV7-8 and TRBJ2-7, with TRBD2 as a possible D gene (5 bases). The V end was cut by 5 bases, the J end by 6 bases, with 17 bases between. Germline V gene sequence: CDR1 SGHVS, CDR2 FQNEAQ. CDR3 length equals 14 residues. In nucleotides, the CDR3 is TGTGCCAGCAGCCACCCCGGGATTCCTGGCGAGCAGTACTTC. As protein: CASSHPGIPGEQYF.

This chain connects TRBV30 to TRBJ1-1, with D hard to call. Trimming removed 3 bases from V and 0 bases from J, with 8 bases in between. The CDR3 runs to 13 residues. Per germline, CDR1 GTSNPN and CDR2 SVGIG (reference sequence). The CDR3, as DNA: TGTGCCTGGAGGAGAAGTGTGAACACTGAAGCTTTCTTT. This encodes CAWRRSVNTEAFF.

This sequence joins TRBV5-1 and TRBJ2-5, with D perhaps matching TRBD2 (5 bases). Trimming cost V 3 bases and J 2 bases, with 17 bases left between them. The CDR3 has 16 amino acids. The V gene's germline CDR1 is SGHRS and CDR2 YFSETQ. In DNA, the CDR3 is TGCGCCAGCAGCTCAGGAGGTTTTGGGTCGCAAGAGACCCAGTACTTC. Translating gives CASSSGGFGSQETQYF.

J is TRBJ2-3 and V is TRBV9; perhaps TRBD1 as D (5 bases). The V gene's germline CDR1 is SGDLS and CDR2 YYNGEE. Trimming removed 4 bases at V and 0 bases at J, with 15 bases between. The length of the CDR3 is 16 residues. As DNA, the CDR3 is TGTGCCAGCAGCCCCCTGGACACAGCTAGCACAGATACGCAGTATTTT. It codes for CASSPLDTASTDTQYF. The entire variable domain, with the rest obtained from reference TRBV9 and TRBJ2-3, is as follows: DSGVTQTPKHLITATGQRVTLRCSPRSGDLSVYWYQQSLDQGLQFLIQYYNGEERAKGNILERFSAQQFPDLHSELNLSSLELGDSALYFCASSPLDTASTDTQYFGPGTRLTVL.

The rearrangement joins TRBV19 to TRBJ2-2; 9 nucleotides line up with TRBD1. Germline-derived CDR1 and CDR2 are LNHDA and SQIVND (reference sequence). The V gene end was trimmed by 7 bases and the J gene end by 5 bases; junction bases not matched to a gene: 5. This CDR3 is 14 amino acids long. The CDR3 loop reads CASIGTGRTGELFF. The CDR3 bases are TGTGCCAGTATTGGGACAGGGCGGACCGGGGAGCTGTTTTTT.